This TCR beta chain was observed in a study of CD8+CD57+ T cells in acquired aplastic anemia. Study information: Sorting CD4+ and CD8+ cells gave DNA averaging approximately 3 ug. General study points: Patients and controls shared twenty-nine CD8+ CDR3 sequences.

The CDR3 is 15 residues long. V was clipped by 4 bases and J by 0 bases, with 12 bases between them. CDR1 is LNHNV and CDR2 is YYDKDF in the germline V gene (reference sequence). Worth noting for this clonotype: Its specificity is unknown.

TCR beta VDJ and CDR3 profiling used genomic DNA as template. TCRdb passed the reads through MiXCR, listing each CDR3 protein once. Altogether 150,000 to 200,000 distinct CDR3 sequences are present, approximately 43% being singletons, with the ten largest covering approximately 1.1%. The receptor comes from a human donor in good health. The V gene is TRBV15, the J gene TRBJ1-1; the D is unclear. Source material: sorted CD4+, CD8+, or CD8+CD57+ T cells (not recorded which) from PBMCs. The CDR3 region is CATSIWALMNTEAFF. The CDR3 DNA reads TGTGCCACCAGCATTTGGGCCCTTATGAACACTGAAGCTTTCTTT.